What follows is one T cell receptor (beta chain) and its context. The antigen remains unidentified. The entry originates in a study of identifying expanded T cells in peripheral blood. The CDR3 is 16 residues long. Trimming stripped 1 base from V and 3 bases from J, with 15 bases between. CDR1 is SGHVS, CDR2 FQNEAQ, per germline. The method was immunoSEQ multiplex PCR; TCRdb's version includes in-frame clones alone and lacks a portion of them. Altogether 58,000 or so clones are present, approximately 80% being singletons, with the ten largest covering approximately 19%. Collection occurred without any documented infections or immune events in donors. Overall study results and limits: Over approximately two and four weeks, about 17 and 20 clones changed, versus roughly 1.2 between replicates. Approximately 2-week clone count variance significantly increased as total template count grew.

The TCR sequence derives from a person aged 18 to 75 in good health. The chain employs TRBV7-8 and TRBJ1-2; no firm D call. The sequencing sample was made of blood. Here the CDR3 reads CASSLGTASTDYGYTF. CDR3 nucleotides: TGTGCCAGCAGCTTAGGTACAGCCTCGACCGACTATGGCTACACCTTC.